A single sample gave rise to the 19 T cell receptor beta chains below, sequenced in a study of CD8 T cells in ankylosing spondylitis. Notes on the study in general: A motif in TCR beta, a set of about eight highly homologous variants, appeared characteristic of ankylosing spondylitis blood.

What these receptors recognize is not known. Each CDR3 protein is one row after TCRdb ran MiXCR on the 5' RACE reads. Of about 500,000 distinct CDR3 sequences detected, approximately 11% appear once; the ten largest clones hold nearly 7%. Sequenced: blood, either unsorted or a sorted T cell fraction (not recorded which). Source of these receptors: a male donor with ankylosing spondylitis.

The sample holds a few counts of this clonotype. The rearrangement links TRBV20-1 to TRBJ2-6, with a weak D call TRBD2 (5 bases). In germline, CDR1 is DFQATT, CDR2 SNEGSKA (reference sequence). Trimming left V 5 bases short and J 4 bases short, with 15 bases between. The CDR3 is made up of 15 amino acids. CDR3 residues: CSAPRAGLGANVLTF. The CDR3 bases are TGCAGTGCTCCGAGGGCCGGGTTAGGGGCCAACGTCCTGACTTTC.

This clonotype appeared a few times. The rearrangement links TRBV5-1 to TRBJ1-1, with D possibly TRBD1 on 5 matching bases. The CDR3 totals 12 residues. Trimming removed 4 bases from V and 3 bases from J, with 7 bases in between. CDR1 and CDR2 (germline): SGHRS, YFSETQ. CDR3 in amino acids: CASSKGDTEAFF. The CDR3 DNA is TGCGCCAGCAGCAAAGGGGACACTGAAGCTTTCTTT.

This clonotype came up a few times. This chain uses TRBV4-1 with TRBJ2-1; D uncertain. CDR1 and CDR2 (germline): MGHRA, YSYEKL. Trimming took off 1 base at V and 8 bases at J, with 12 bases between the two ends. The CDR3 extends over 14 amino acids. DNA for the CDR3: TGCGCCAGCAGCCAAGTCGAGTATTCTCATGAGCAGTTCTTC. Encoded protein: CASSQVEYSHEQFF.

The chain uses TRBV5-1 and TRBJ2-1, with TRBD2 matching over 9 bases. Per germline, CDR1 SGHRS and CDR2 YFSETQ. The CDR3 has 16 amino acids. V gave up 1 base and J gave up 5 bases; unmatched junction bases: 7. The CDR3 nucleotides read TGCGCCAGCAGCTTGAAGAGGGCTAGCGGGAACAATGAGCAGTTCTTC. Protein: CASSLKRASGNNEQFF. The variable domain in full, with the rest retrieved from reference TRBV5-1 and TRBJ2-1, is KAGVTQTPRYLIKTRGQQVTLSCSPISGHRSVSWYQQTPGQGLQFLFEYFSETQRNKGNFPGRFSGRQFSNSRSEMNVSTLELGDSALYLCASSLKRASGNNEQFFGPGTRLTVL.

The table lists this clonotype with a few counts. The rearrangement links TRBV5-1 to TRBJ2-1; possibly TRBD2 for D (6 bases). CDR3 size: 16 residues. Germline CDR1 reads SGHRS; CDR2 reads YFSETQ. The germline V and J ends were trimmed by 6 bases and 3 bases, with 19 bases remaining between them. The CDR3 protein is CASKDLANVLYNEQFF. CDR3 sequence (DNA): TGCGCCAGCAAAGATCTAGCGAATGTTCTCTACAATGAGCAGTTCTTC.

This clonotype was observed a handful of times. The rearrangement links TRBV11-2 to TRBJ2-3; tentatively, D is TRBD2 (5 bases). The CDR3 sequence is 16 residues long. Trimming pared 2 bases from V and 2 bases from J, leaving 14 bases between. Germline V CDR1 and CDR2: SGHAT, FQNNGV. CDR3 bases: TGTGCCAGCAGCTTACTCCCCGGGGTGTTCACAGATACGCAGTATTTT. This gives the protein CASSLLPGVFTDTQYF.

Ten or more counts support this clonotype. This chain links TRBV5-1 with TRBJ2-3; no firm D call. This CDR3 has 14 amino acids. V was trimmed by 1 base and J by 3 bases, leaving 9 bases between them. Germline V gene lookup returns CDR1 SGHRS and CDR2 YFSETQ. The CDR3 here is CASSLSPATDTQYF. Written as DNA, the CDR3 is TGCGCCAGCAGCTTGTCACCTGCGACAGATACGCAGTATTTT.

CDR3 nucleotide sequence: TGCGCCAGCAGCTCGGCGACAGGGCCCCGTGACGAGCAGTACGTC. Encoded protein: CASSSATGPRDEQYV. This chain uses TRBV5-1 with TRBJ2-7; 7 nucleotides line up with TRBD1. CDR3 length: 15 residues. With 3 bases clipped from V and 5 bases from J, the junction kept 11 bases outside the gene matches. The germline V gene has CDR1 SGHRS and CDR2 YFSETQ.

The chain combines TRBV12-5 with TRBJ2-5, with D uncertain. Deletions cut 7 bases from V and 4 bases from J, with 10 bases between. Germline V lookup: CDR1 LGHNT, CDR2 FRNRAP. The CDR3 is 12 residues long. The CDR3 DNA reads TGTGCTAGTGCCCTCCTCACAGAGACCCAGTACTTC. Translated: CASALLTETQYF.

The gene calls are TRBV27 and TRBJ2-6; D remains unclear. V shed 4 bases and J shed 0 bases, with 10 bases lying between them. This CDR3 comprises 16 residues. CDR1 is MNHEY, CDR2 SMNVEV, per germline (reference sequence). This CDR3 is CASSWRPISGANVLTF. CDR3 in DNA: TGTGCCAGCAGTTGGAGACCAATCTCTGGGGCCAACGTCCTGACTTTC.

The rearrangement uses TRBV18 and TRBJ1-1; 7 bases are a match to TRBD1. CDR1 and CDR2 (germline): KGHSH, LQKENI. The CDR3 spans 14 residues. V shed 5 bases, J shed 3 bases, and the junction held 6 bases outside the gene matches. The CDR3 coding sequence is TGTGCCAGCTCATTAGGAGGGGGCTACACTGAAGCTTTCTTT. It codes for CASSLGGGYTEAFF.

In its sample, this clonotype was seen a few times. The rearrangement uses TRBV5-8 and TRBJ2-5; D perhaps matches TRBD2 (5 bases). In germline, CDR1 is SGHTS, CDR2 YDEGEE. V lost 3 bases and J lost 2, with 11 bases in between. The CDR3 totals 14 residues. The CDR3 protein is CASSSSGKQETQYF. The CDR3 DNA reads as TGTGCCAGCAGCTCGTCCGGGAAACAAGAGACCCAGTACTTC.

The table lists this clonotype with a few counts. The rearrangement joins TRBV29-1 to TRBJ1-4; D possibly corresponds to TRBD1 (5 bases). Germline CDR1 SQVTM, CDR2 ANQGSEA. V lost 6 bases and J lost 7, with 12 bases in between. The CDR3 totals 12 residues. CDR3 DNA: TGCAGCGTCAGCCAGGGAGGTGAAAAACTGTTTTTT. Encoded protein: CSVSQGGEKLFF.

This clonotype showed up many times. The rearrangement uses TRBV5-6 and TRBJ1-4, with D possibly being TRBD1 (5 bases). The germline gives CDR1 SGHDT, CDR2 YYEEEE. This CDR3 has 14 amino acids. Deletions cut 4 bases from V and 0 bases from J, with 7 bases between. CDR3 sequence (DNA): TGTGCCAGCAGCGTGACAGCAACTAATGAAAAACTGTTTTTT. It codes for CASSVTATNEKLFF. Based on the CDR3 plus reference TRBV5-6 and TRBJ1-4, the full variable domain is DAGVTQSPTHLIKTRGQQVTLRCSPKSGHDTVSWYQQALGQGPQFIFQYYEEEERQRGNFPDRFSGHQFPNYSSELNVNALLLGDSALYLCASSVTATNEKLFFGSGTQLSVL.

The chain has TRBV9 and TRBJ2-1; D possibly corresponds to TRBD2 (5 bases). CDR3 length: 17 amino acids. Trimming pared 0 bases from V and 9 bases from J, leaving 22 bases between. Germline V gene lookup returns CDR1 SGDLS and CDR2 YYNGEE. As DNA, the CDR3 is TGTGCCAGCAGCGTAGGTTGGTCTAGCCCTAGGCGAGGTGAGCAGTTCTTC. This sequence encodes CASSVGWSSPRRGEQFF.

The sample holds a few counts of this clonotype. The genes are TRBV24-1 and TRBJ2-7; possibly TRBD1 for D (5 bases). The ends were cut back, 5 bases at V and 6 bases at J, with 13 bases in the middle. This CDR3 is built from 13 residues. Looked up from germline, CDR1 is KGHDR and CDR2 is SFDVKD. The CDR3 nucleotides read TGTGCCACCAGTGTCCCCGCAGGGTCCGAGCAGTACTTC. The encoded protein is CATSVPAGSEQYF.

The chain links TRBV7-9 to TRBJ2-5, with D unresolved. V lost 0 bases to trimming and J lost 5 bases, with 13 bases between them. CDR1 SEHNR and CDR2 FQNEAQ come from the germline V gene (reference sequence). The CDR3 has 15 residues. CDR3 loop: CASSLAGPQRETQYF. The CDR3, as DNA: TGTGCCAGCAGCTTAGCGGGCCCCCAAAGGGAGACCCAGTACTTC.

The chain employs TRBV11-2 and TRBJ2-7; D may be TRBD1 (6 bases). Germline V gives CDR1 SGHAT, CDR2 FQNNGV. This CDR3 region has 11 residues. Trimming stripped 5 bases from V and 7 bases from J, with 9 bases between. The CDR3 here is CASSPRGEQYF. The CDR3 nucleotides read TGTGCCAGCAGCCCCAGGGGAGAGCAGTACTTC.

This clonotype appeared a few times. The chain carries TRBV3-1 and TRBJ2-3; perhaps TRBD2 as D (6 bases). CDR1 is LGHDT and CDR2 is YNNKEL in the germline V gene (reference sequence). V lost 0 bases to trimming and J lost 2 bases, with 15 bases between them. This CDR3 is built from 17 residues. The CDR3 loop is CASSQDMAGIPTDTQYF. CDR3 coding DNA: TGTGCCAGCAGCCAAGATATGGCGGGAATTCCCACAGATACGCAGTATTTT.